The present entry profiles one T cell receptor beta chain with its context. This clonotype has ten or more counts. Its specific antigen is unknown. Qualities for individual bases were not recorded, and no much larger clone is one base off. Total RNA and DNA were co-extracted from about 19-30 mg of bulk tissue with the AllPrep DNA/RNA mini kit, without cell sorting. Between late 2015 and early 2016, roughly five patients in China with histopathologically diagnosed primary liver carcinoma had surgical resection. Chronic HBV infection was present in the patients, and the patients were treatment-naive at sampling. Each tumor was sampled at five spatially separated regions: the tumor centre plus the superior, inferior, left-lateral and right-lateral poles. More than 75% viable tumor cells were found by histology in every tumor sample. Fresh tumor and adjacent tissue pieces were bisected; one half was stored in RNAlater at -80°C, the other sent for histology.

The data originate from a study of tumor-infiltrating lymphocytes in primary liver carcinoma (dated by TCRdb to 2016 to 2017). For context, the study as a whole: Of the five patients, three men and two women aged 30 to 69 years, four had hepatocellular carcinoma and one had combined HCC and intrahepatic cholangiocarcinoma. The five patients had tumors of stage T1-T3 N0M0, with maximum diameters ranging from about 4 to 11 cm. Each sample produced roughly 3.65 to 8 million productive TCRbeta reads, and read depth showed no significant difference between tissue types. For each liver tumor, the study sampled five regions along with adjacent normal tissue and blood, and applied TCRbeta repertoire sequencing, expression microarrays and whole-exome sequencing. A total of approximately 35 specimens from 5 patients, comprising approximately 25 tumor regions, 5 adjacent noncancerous liver tissues and 5 peripheral blood samples, were covered by TCRbeta repertoire sequencing. The 25 to 30 tumor region samples were profiled with Agilent mRNA microarrays so that TCRbeta repertoire diversity could be related to the local molecular phenotype. Repertoires from technical replicates were highly reproducible, with mean shared-clone rates around 0.87 and correlation coefficients above 0.95. General conclusions and limits of the study: Because only the TCR beta chain was sequenced and unpaired alpha chains were not captured, true repertoire diversity is likely underestimated. Only about 7-25% of top clones were present in all five regions of a tumor, suggesting spatial heterogeneity of tumor-infiltrating T cells. The study included only four to six patients, and the authors note findings should be validated in a larger study. Pairs of tumor regions showed greater repertoire overlap (mean about 35%) than tumor-adjacent pairs (roughly 17%) or tumor-blood pairs (approximately 14%), which is consistent with antigen-driven expansion. Since the samples were bulk and unsorted, there was no way to compare CD4+ and CD8+ T cell repertoires. A significantly larger repertoire fraction was made up by the top 250 clones in tumors than in blood (p = 0.039).

CDR1 SQVTM and CDR2 ANQGSEA were looked up in the germline V gene. V and J are truncated by 7 bases and 14 bases respectively, leaving an intervening sequence of 15 bases. The CDR3 numbers 10 residues from cysteine through phenylalanine. The kept DNA is CDR3 alone, 30 bases in frame from the first base. TCRbeta-specific cDNA was reverse-transcribed from roughly 500 ng total RNA using a constant-region primer and ProtoScript II reverse transcriptase. Construction of the TCRbeta libraries relied on three nested rounds of multiplex PCR, following a slightly modified ARM-PCR procedure. The first two PCR rounds used multiplex TRBV1-TRBV30 forward primers with a Cbeta reverse primer, each for 10 cycles. Sample barcodes and Illumina adapters were added in a final 25-cycle PCR using Deep VentR polymerase. Amplicons of 200-500 bp were gel-purified with a QIAquick gel extraction kit before sequencing. TCRbeta amplicons were sequenced on an Illumina HiSeq 2500 with 250-bp paired-end reads. The paper's processing steps were these. To recover full CDR3 sequences, reads were quality-trimmed using Trimmomatic v0.33 and paired reads were then merged using FLASH v1.2.11. V, D and J germline segments were assigned to the rearranged TCRbeta sequences using MiGEC v1.2.1b. Clonotype statistics, along with Shannon-Wiener diversity indices, were calculated using VDJtools v1.0.0. Except for diversity analysis, only each sample's 250 most abundant clonotypes were used in subsequent analyses to reduce sampling bias. The public reads were quality trimmed at Q25 with fastp and then assembled into clones with MiXCR by TCRdb, keeping productive beta chains. Identical CDR3 proteins give one entry, which carries the most common genes and DNA. For this entry, the V and J calls and clone size follow TCRdb and not the study's own pipeline. For this sample there are tens of thousands of distinct CDR3 sequences; approximately 70% appear just once. Clones ranked in the top ten supply 29% of the sample.

Sequencing was done on a sample of liver tumor tissue from sampling region 5. In light of the paper, this sample's cell subset or site label describes: tumor region T5, tumor centre. This clonotype originated in a man in his forties or fifties with primary liver carcinoma and hepatitis B virus infection. The chain joins TRBV29-1 to TRBJ2-1, and the D gene may be TRBD1, 6 bases matching. The CDR3 amino acid sequence is: CSGLTGKKFF. The sequenced DNA: TGCAGCGGGTTAACAGGGAAGAAGTTCTTC.